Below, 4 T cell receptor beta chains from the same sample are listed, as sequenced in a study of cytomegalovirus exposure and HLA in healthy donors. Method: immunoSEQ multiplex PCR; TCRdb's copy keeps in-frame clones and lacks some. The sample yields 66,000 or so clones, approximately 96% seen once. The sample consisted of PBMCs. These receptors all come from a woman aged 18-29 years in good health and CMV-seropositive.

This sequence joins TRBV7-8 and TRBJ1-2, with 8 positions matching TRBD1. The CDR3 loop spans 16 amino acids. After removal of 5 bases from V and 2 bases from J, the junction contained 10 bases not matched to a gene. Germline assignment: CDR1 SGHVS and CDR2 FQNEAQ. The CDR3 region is CASSLWTGRANYGYTF. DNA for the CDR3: TGTGCCAGCAGCCTTTGGACAGGGCGCGCAAACTATGGCTACACCTTC.

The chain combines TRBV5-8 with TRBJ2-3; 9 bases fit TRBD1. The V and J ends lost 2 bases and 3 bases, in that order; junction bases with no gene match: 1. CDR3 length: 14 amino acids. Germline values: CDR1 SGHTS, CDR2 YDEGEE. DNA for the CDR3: TGTGCCAGCAGCTTCGGGACAGGGACAGATACGCAGTATTTT. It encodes CASSFGTGTDTQYF.

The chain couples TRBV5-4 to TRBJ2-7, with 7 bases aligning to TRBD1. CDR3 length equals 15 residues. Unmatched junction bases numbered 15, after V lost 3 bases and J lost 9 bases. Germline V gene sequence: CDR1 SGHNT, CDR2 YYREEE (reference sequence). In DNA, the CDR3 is TGTGCCAGCAGCTCCGGGACAGAGGCCCTCTTAGGGCAGTACTTC. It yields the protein CASSSGTEALLGQYF.

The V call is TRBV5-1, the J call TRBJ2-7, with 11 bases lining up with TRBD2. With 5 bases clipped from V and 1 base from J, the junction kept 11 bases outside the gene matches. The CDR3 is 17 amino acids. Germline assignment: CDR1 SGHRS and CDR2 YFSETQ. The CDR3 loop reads CASRALAGGVSSYEQYF. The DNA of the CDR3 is TGCGCCAGCAGAGCCCTAGCGGGAGGTGTTAGTTCCTACGAGCAGTACTTC.